This TCR beta chain stems from a study of shared clonotypes between healthy human individuals. Study context: Each donor's CD4 naive and CD4 memory cells filled three plates apiece, CD8 naive two, and CD8 memory one. General observations from the study: Naive subsets tended to show greater estimated richness than memory subsets.

As concerns this clone: Its antigen remains unidentified.

With 6 bases removed from V and 4 bases from J, the gap between germline ends came to 19 bases. CDR1 MDHEN and CDR2 SYDVKM come from the germline V gene. The CDR3 has 16 residues. Assay: immunoSEQ multiplex PCR; the TCRdb copy retains only in-frame clones and omits some. The profile shows some 2 million clones, around 95% of them singletons. This sequence was found in a man aged 18 to 29 in good health. The chain is built from TRBV28 and TRBJ1-3, with D perhaps TRBD1 (5 bases). The sequenced sample was naive CD4+ T cells sorted from blood. The subset was: CD45RA+ positively selected. As DNA, the CDR3 is TGTGCCAGCAGGCTCGACATAGGGGTAGGCGGAAACACCATATATTTT. It is translated as CASRLDIGVGGNTIYF. Complete variable domain (other parts from reference TRBV28 and TRBJ1-3): DVKVTQSSRYLVKRTGEKVFLECVQDMDHENMFWYRQDPGLGLRLIYFSYDVKMKEKGDIPEGYSVSREKKERFSLILESASTNQTSMYLCASRLDIGVGGNTIYFGEGSWLTVV.